This is a list of T cell receptor beta chains from one sample in a study of blood T cell repertoires in COVID-19. Using immunoSEQ multiplex PCR, the repertoire was profiled, and TCRdb retains in-frame clones only, with some absent. The data contain around 300,000 clones, over 75% of them seen just once; the ten biggest clones take up approximately 5.3%. The sequenced sample was PBMCs or T cells enriched from blood (not recorded which). These TCRs come from a woman in her 30s who had recovered from COVID-19. The CDR3 runs from the conserved cysteine through the conserved F or W. D genes are given only for firm matches. A clone size is listed for some rows: how often the clone was seen (once, few, many), or a class if it is expanded.

D: .; J: TRBJ1-6; size: .; V: TRBV6-1; CDR3: CASSESFYSSYNSPLHF; DNA: TGTGCCAGCAGTGAAAGTTTCTATAGCTCCTATAATTCACCCCTCCACTTT
D: TRBD1; J: TRBJ1-6; size: .; V: TRBV25-1; CDR3: CASKGSGTGGPPLHF; DNA: TGTGCCAGCAAAGGATCCGGGACAGGGGGCCCACCCCTCCACTTT
D: TRBD1; J: TRBJ1-2; size: .; V: TRBV13; CDR3: CASSSPTGVGGYTF; DNA: TGTGCCAGCAGCTCCCCCACAGGGGTCGGGGGCTACACCTTC
D: TRBD1; J: TRBJ1-1; size: .; V: TRBV7-9; CDR3: CASSLYGQGGYTEAFF; DNA: TGTGCCAGCAGCTTATATGGACAGGGAGGTTACACTGAAGCTTTCTTT
D: .; J: TRBJ1-5; size: .; V: TRBV9; CDR3: CASSPPRRGDDSNQPQHF; DNA: TGTGCCAGCAGCCCCCCCCGTCGGGGGGACGATAGCAATCAGCCCCAGCATTTT
D: .; J: TRBJ1-1; size: few; V: TRBV7-3; CDR3: CASSPTARQTNTEAFF; DNA: TGTGCCAGCAGCCCCACGGCGAGGCAGACGAACACTGAAGCTTTCTTT
D: TRBD1; J: TRBJ2-6; size: .; V: TRBV4-3; CDR3: CASSHGLYRNRGSGANVLTF; DNA: TGCGCCAGCAGCCACGGACTTTACAGGAACAGGGGATCTGGGGCCAACGTCCTGACTTTC
D: TRBD1; J: TRBJ1-2; size: .; V: TRBV7-9; CDR3: CASSPRGQSYGYTF; DNA: TGTGCCAGCAGCCCAAGGGGACAGAGCTATGGCTACACCTTC
D: .; J: TRBJ1-5; size: .; V: TRBV3-1/TRBV3-2; CDR3: CASSQDGGPWTPQHF; DNA: TGTGCCAGCAGCCAAGACGGAGGCCCTTGGACGCCCCAGCATTTT
D: .; J: TRBJ1-2; size: .; V: TRBV6-5; CDR3: CASSYGLGEDGYTF; DNA: TGTGCCAGCAGTTACGGCCTAGGGGAGGATGGCTACACCTTC
D: TRBD1; J: TRBJ1-2; size: once; V: TRBV30; CDR3: CAWREGQLYGYTF; DNA: TGTGCCTGGAGAGAGGGACAGCTCTATGGCTACACCTTC
D: TRBD2; J: TRBJ2-1; size: .; V: TRBV28; CDR3: CASSLFGLGYNEQFF; DNA: TGTGCCAGCAGTTTATTTGGACTAGGGTACAATGAGCAGTTCTTC
D: TRBD2; J: TRBJ2-3; size: .; V: TRBV5-1; CDR3: CASSGTSGISTDTQYF; DNA: TGCGCCAGCAGTGGGACTAGCGGGATTAGCACAGATACGCAGTATTTT
D: TRBD1; J: TRBJ1-5; size: .; V: TRBV6-2/TRBV6-3; CDR3: CASSYSTGGNQPQHF; DNA: TGTGCCAGCAGTTACTCCACAGGGGGCAATCAGCCCCAGCATTTT
D: .; J: TRBJ1-1; size: .; V: TRBV2; CDR3: CASRQDFEAFF; DNA: TGTGCCAGCAGACAGGATTTTGAAGCTTTCTTT
D: TRBD2; J: TRBJ2-5; size: .; V: TRBV2; CDR3: CASSDSLAGGQETQYF; DNA: TGTGCCAGCAGTGATAGTCTAGCGGGGGGGCAAGAGACCCAGTACTTC
D: TRBD1; J: TRBJ2-1; size: .; V: TRBV18; CDR3: CASSPTGVRNNEQFF; DNA: TGTGCCAGCTCACCTACAGGGGTTCGGAACAATGAGCAGTTCTTC
D: TRBD2; J: TRBJ2-5; size: .; V: TRBV28; CDR3: CASSSLGLAQETQYF; DNA: TGTGCCAGCAGTTCCTTGGGACTAGCTCAAGAGACCCAGTACTTC
D: .; J: TRBJ1-4; size: .; V: TRBV19; CDR3: CASSKRRGTNEKLFF; DNA: TGTGCCAGTAGTAAAAGAAGGGGAACTAATGAAAAACTGTTTTTT
D: .; J: TRBJ1-2; size: few; V: TRBV3-1/TRBV3-2; CDR3: CASSQEIGVNYGYTF; DNA: TGTGCCAGCAGCCAAGAGATAGGGGTTAACTATGGCTACACCTTC
D: .; J: TRBJ2-5; size: .; V: TRBV7-2; CDR3: CASSLDAGQETQYF; DNA: TGTGCCAGCAGCTTAGATGCCGGTCAAGAGACCCAGTACTTC
D: TRBD1; J: TRBJ2-3; size: .; V: TRBV28; CDR3: CASSRQGPDTQYF; DNA: TGTGCCAGCAGCAGACAGGGGCCAGATACGCAGTATTTT
D: .; J: TRBJ2-7; size: .; V: TRBV20-1; CDR3: CSASTSGPYEQYF; DNA: TGCAGTGCTAGTACCAGCGGCCCCTACGAGCAGTACTTC
D: TRBD1; J: TRBJ2-1; size: .; V: TRBV18; CDR3: CASSTRGQSNEQFF; DNA: TGTGCCAGCTCAACCCGGGGACAGAGCAATGAGCAGTTCTTC
D: TRBD1; J: TRBJ1-1; size: .; V: TRBV6-5; CDR3: CASSAQGARTEAFF; DNA: TGTGCCAGCAGCGCTCAGGGGGCGCGCACTGAAGCTTTCTTT
D: .; J: TRBJ2-3; size: .; V: TRBV5-4; CDR3: CASSLRGGASLYTQYF; DNA: TGTGCCAGCAGCTTGAGGGGGGGCGCGTCCTTGTATACGCAGTATTTT
D: .; J: TRBJ2-7; size: few; V: TRBV27; CDR3: CASSFTHITGIYEQYF; DNA: TGTGCCAGCAGTTTCACCCATATTACAGGAATCTACGAGCAGTACTTC
D: .; J: TRBJ1-1; size: .; V: TRBV11-2; CDR3: CASSLAGGDISTEAFF; DNA: TGTGCCAGCAGCTTAGCAGGTGGTGACATTTCCACTGAAGCTTTCTTT
D: .; J: TRBJ1-2; size: .; V: TRBV4-1; CDR3: CASSQETGYGYTF; DNA: TGCGCCAGCAGCCAAGAGACAGGCTATGGCTACACCTTC
D: TRBD1; J: TRBJ2-1; size: .; V: TRBV27; CDR3: CASSFPRTGPNEQFF; DNA: TGTGCCAGCAGTTTCCCCCGGACAGGTCCCAATGAGCAGTTCTTC
D: .; J: TRBJ1-2; size: .; V: TRBV7-9; CDR3: CASRPTEINGYTF; DNA: TGTGCCAGCAGACCGACAGAAATTAATGGCTACACCTTC
D: .; J: TRBJ1-6; size: .; V: TRBV4-2; CDR3: CASSQPGGGENSPLHF; DNA: TGTGCCAGCAGCCAACCTGGAGGTGGGGAAAATTCACCCCTCCACTTT
D: .; J: TRBJ2-5; size: .; V: TRBV6-5; CDR3: CASSYSQADLATQYF; DNA: TGTGCCAGCAGTTACAGTCAGGCAGATCTAGCGACCCAGTACTTC
D: .; J: TRBJ2-1; size: .; V: TRBV7-8; CDR3: CASSLARQGGYNEQFF; DNA: TGTGCCAGCAGCTTAGCGAGGCAGGGGGGATACAATGAGCAGTTCTTC
D: .; J: TRBJ1-4; size: .; V: TRBV6-5; CDR3: CASSYEGGEKLFF; DNA: TGTGCCAGCAGTTACGAGGGAGGTGAAAAACTGTTTTTT
D: TRBD1; J: TRBJ1-1; size: .; V: TRBV6-2/TRBV6-3; CDR3: CASSRQGIAEAFF; DNA: TGTGCCAGCAGTCGACAGGGAATCGCTGAAGCTTTCTTT
D: TRBD1; J: TRBJ1-3; size: .; V: TRBV5-1; CDR3: CASSMTGSFGNTIYF; DNA: TGCGCCAGCAGCATGACAGGGAGTTTTGGAAACACCATATATTTT
D: .; J: TRBJ1-1; size: .; V: TRBV6-5; CDR3: CASQSALTEAFF; DNA: TGTGCCAGCCAGTCCGCCCTTACTGAAGCTTTCTTT
D: .; J: TRBJ2-1; size: .; V: TRBV2; CDR3: CASSEVPGAYNEQFF; DNA: TGTGCCAGCAGTGAAGTTCCCGGGGCCTACAATGAGCAGTTCTTC
D: TRBD2; J: TRBJ2-1; size: .; V: TRBV7-9; CDR3: CASSSLTSGGANEQFF; DNA: TGTGCCAGCAGCTCCCTTACTAGCGGGGGGGCCAATGAGCAGTTCTTC
D: .; J: TRBJ2-1; size: .; V: TRBV7-9; CDR3: CASSLSYEQFF; DNA: TGTGCCAGCTCCCTCTCCTATGAGCAGTTCTTC
D: .; J: TRBJ1-5; size: .; V: TRBV19; CDR3: CASSIRDNQPQHF; DNA: TGTGCCAGTAGTATACGGGACAATCAGCCCCAGCATTTT
D: .; J: TRBJ1-4; size: .; V: TRBV5-1; CDR3: CASSRKEGSEKLFF; DNA: TGCGCCAGCAGCCGGAAGGAGGGAAGTGAAAAACTGTTTTTT
D: .; J: TRBJ2-7; size: .; V: TRBV3-1/TRBV3-2; CDR3: CASTLQGRSYEQYF; DNA: TGTGCCAGCACCTTACAGGGACGGTCCTACGAGCAGTACTTC
D: .; J: TRBJ1-5; size: .; V: TRBV19; CDR3: CASSSRGAGQPQHF; DNA: TGTGCCAGTAGTAGCAGGGGCGCCGGGCAGCCCCAGCATTTT